The rows below give T cell receptor beta chains drawn from one sample of a study of shared clonotypes between healthy human individuals. Assay: immunoSEQ multiplex PCR; the TCRdb copy retains only in-frame clones and omits some. The table lists roughly 550,000 clones, just under 97% of them singletons. Sequenced material: naive CD8+ T cells sorted from blood. The receptors come from a woman in her 30s in good health. The CDR3 runs from the conserved cysteine through the conserved F or W. D genes are given only for firm matches.

j_call d_call v_call cdr3_aa cdr3_nt
TRBJ2-2 NA TRBV27 CASSSVEGGPIGELFF TGTGCCAGCAGTTCCGTCGAGGGGGGACCGATCGGGGAGCTGTTTTTT
TRBJ2-3 NA TRBV10-3 CAISEMGGSDTQYF TGTGCCATCAGTGAGATGGGGGGATCAGATACGCAGTATTTT
TRBJ2-1 TRBD1 TRBV27 CASSPRQGTYNEQFF TGTGCCAGCAGTCCACGACAGGGGACCTACAATGAGCAGTTCTTC
TRBJ2-7 TRBD1 TRBV2 CASRDRPYEQYF TGTGCCAGCCGGGACAGACCGTACGAGCAGTACTTC
TRBJ2-7 NA TRBV28 CASSPPPEYYEQYF TGTGCCAGCAGTCCCCCCCCCGAGTACTACGAGCAGTACTTC
TRBJ2-7 NA TRBV25-1 CASSDAYEQYF TGTGCCAGCAGTGACGCCTACGAGCAGTACTTC
TRBJ2-7 TRBD1 TRBV15 CATRTARDRGYEQYF TGTGCCACCAGGACCGCTCGGGACAGGGGCTACGAGCAGTACTTC
TRBJ2-3 NA TRBV28 CASSLWAVGTDTQYF TGTGCCAGCAGTTTATGGGCCGTGGGGACAGATACGCAGTATTTT
TRBJ2-7 NA TRBV28 CASSLRQDNYEQYF TGTGCCAGCAGTTTAAGGCAGGATAACTACGAGCAGTACTTC
TRBJ1-1 NA TRBV2 CALNSGGDTEAFF TGTGCCCTCAACTCGGGCGGGGACACTGAAGCTTTCTTT